These 20 T cell receptor beta chains were all obtained from the same sample, sequenced in a study of vaccination and CD4 T cells after COVID-19. Treatment denoted: approximately nine-day PBMC culture with coronavirus spike peptide pools or control peptides (ViraFEST assay). The unexposed donor provided CD4+ T cells, which were taken before the COVID-19 pandemic (2011-2018). The Oncomine TCR Beta short-read assay sequenced DNA from cultured CD4+ T cells. From the PCR reads, TCRdb called clonotypes with MiXCR, one entry per CDR3 protein. The repertoire includes 7,000 or so distinct CDR3 sequences, about 41% of them detected once, and roughly a third sits in the top ten. Which antigens these TCRs recognize remains unknown. Sequenced material: CD4+ T cells from blood, cultured in vitro. Receptor source: a human donor in good health.

CDR3 protein: CASSAQETQYF. CDR3 DNA sequence: TGTGCCAGCAGCGCACAAGAGACCCAGTACTTC. The chain is built from TRBV6-1 and TRBJ2-5; no definite D call. From germline, CDR1 is MNHNS and CDR2 SASEGT. This CDR3 has 11 residues. V dropped 6 bases and J dropped 2 bases, with 4 bases sitting between them.

V and J are TRBV6-1 and TRBJ2-3, with 8 bases matching TRBD2. The V gene end was trimmed by 8 bases and the J gene end by 5 bases; junction bases not matched to a gene: 6. Germline assignment: CDR1 MNHNS and CDR2 SASEGT. The CDR3 length is 13 residues. CDR3 region: CASRRGGVDTQYF. CDR3 DNA sequence: TGTGCCAGCCGTCGGGGGGGGGTAGATACGCAGTATTTT.

The chain has TRBV10-3 and TRBJ2-1; D may be TRBD2 (6 bases). Germline V CDR1 and CDR2: ENHRY, SYGVKD. There are 13 residues in the CDR3. V was shortened by 6 bases and J by 5 bases, with 11 bases between the two germline ends. In DNA form, the CDR3 reads TGTGCCATCAGGCTCGGGGGAGACAATGAGCAGTTCTTC. Encoded protein: CAIRLGGDNEQFF.

This clonotype was detected a few times. The rearrangement links TRBV20-1 to TRBJ2-2; TRBD1 matches at 10 bases. J lost 1 base, V lost 5 bases, and 1 base had no gene match. Germline CDR1 is DFQATT and CDR2 is SNEGSKA (reference sequence). There are 14 residues in the CDR3. The CDR3 region has the DNA TGCAGTGCTCGGACAGGGGGGAACACCGGGGAGCTGTTTTTT. As protein: CSARTGGNTGELFF.

The V and J genes are TRBV20-1 and TRBJ1-2; maybe TRBD1 (6 bases). Germline V lookup: CDR1 DFQATT, CDR2 SNEGSKA (reference sequence). The CDR3 runs 16 residues. Trimming stripped 1 base from V and 2 bases from J, with 17 bases between. The CDR3 reads CSARGGLGQMNYGYTF. The CDR3 DNA sequence: TGCAGTGCTAGAGGGGGTTTAGGACAGATGAACTATGGCTACACCTTC.

The chain combines TRBV5-6 with TRBJ1-6; 7 bases line up with TRBD1. The CDR3 totals 15 residues. V lost 2 bases to trimming and J lost 7 bases; unmatched junction nucleotides: 6. Germline loops: CDR1 SGHDT, CDR2 YYEEEE. The chain's CDR3 is CASSFLGTENSPLHF. For the CDR3, the DNA is TGTGCCAGCAGCTTCTTAGGGACAGAAAATTCACCCCTCCACTTT.

The chain carries TRBV6-1 and TRBJ2-3; 7 bases map to TRBD2. This CDR3 is built from 18 residues. Germline values: CDR1 MNHNS, CDR2 SASEGT. The V gene end was trimmed by 6 bases and the J gene end by 0 bases; junction bases not matched to a gene: 15. The CDR3 sequence: CASSRGLLAGVSTDTQYF. CDR3 DNA: TGTGCCAGCAGCCGCGGGCTCTTGGCGGGGGTTAGCACAGATACGCAGTATTTT.

The V call is TRBV6-1, the J call TRBJ1-5, with D possibly matching TRBD1 (6 bases). Germline assignment: CDR1 MNHNS and CDR2 SASEGT. The V end lost 2 bases, the J end lost 7 bases, and 18 bases lay between the germline ends. CDR3 size: 16 residues. In nucleotides, the CDR3 is TGTGCCAGCAGTGAACGGGCAGGGGTAGGAGGCCAGCCCCAGCATTTT. Its translation is CASSERAGVGGQPQHF.

V and J are TRBV12-3 or TRBV12-4 and TRBJ1-2; D is perhaps TRBD1 (6 bases). Trimming stripped 3 bases from V and 7 bases from J, with 15 bases between. There are 14 residues in the CDR3. CDR3 loop: CASSFGRRGFGYTF. The CDR3 nucleotides read TGTGCCAGCAGTTTTGGCCGCAGGGGTTTTGGCTACACCTTC.

V and J are TRBV10-1 and TRBJ1-1; maybe TRBD1 (5 bases). Germline CDR1 is WNHNN and CDR2 is SYGVQD (reference sequence). With 5 bases removed from V and 1 base from J, the gap between germline ends came to 8 bases. CDR3 length: 13 residues. CDR3 residues: CASSPGTNTEAFF. The CDR3 bases are TGCGCCAGCAGTCCGGGGACGAACACTGAAGCTTTCTTT.

The gene calls are TRBV6-5 and TRBJ1-1; 7 bases are shared with TRBD1. The length of the CDR3 is 15 residues. Germline CDR1 and CDR2: MNHEY and SVGAGI. With V trimmed by 2 bases and J by 4 bases, 7 bases remained unmatched. The CDR3, as DNA: TGTGCCAGCAGTTACCGCCTGACAGGGTCCACTGAAGCTTTCTTT. This translates into CASSYRLTGSTEAFF.

The V gene is TRBV7-8, the J gene TRBJ2-7; 12 bases are shared with TRBD2. The germline gives CDR1 SGHVS, CDR2 FQNEAQ. CDR3 length: 16 residues. With 4 bases clipped from V and 6 bases from J, the junction kept 10 bases outside the gene matches. The CDR3 DNA reads TGTGCCAGCAGCTCAGGGACTAGCGGGCAGAGGGGCGAGCAGTACTTC. Its protein is CASSSGTSGQRGEQYF.

This chain joins TRBV7-2 and TRBJ1-5; D gene ambiguous. The CDR3 is 16 amino acids. Trimming took 4 bases from V and 2 from J, leaving 15 bases between them. CDR1 is SGHTA, CDR2 FQGNSA, per germline. The CDR3 protein is CASSSSRGYGNQPQHF. In DNA form, the CDR3 reads TGTGCCAGCAGCTCGAGCCGTGGGTACGGCAATCAGCCCCAGCATTTT.

The V and J genes are TRBV21-1 and TRBJ1-2. TRBV21-1 is a recognized pseudogene. The CDR3 is 11 residues long. The CDR3 bases are TGTGCCAGCAGCAAAATCAGGGGCTACACCTTC. This encodes CASSKIRGYTF.

The rearrangement uses TRBV9 and TRBJ2-3; 11 positions match TRBD2. J was trimmed by 4 bases and V by 3 bases; bases with no gene match: 10. Germline CDR1 and CDR2: SGDLS and YYNGEE. The CDR3 runs 17 residues. Here the CDR3 DNA reads TGTGCCAGCAGCGAATCCCGAACTAGCGGGGGAGCAGATACGCAGTATTTT. Its translation: CASSESRTSGGADTQYF.

This clonotype showed up just a few times. The gene calls are TRBV6-2 or TRBV6-3 and TRBJ2-7; 10 bases align to TRBD2. Germline values: CDR1 MNHEY, CDR2 SVGEGT. Trimming took 7 bases from V and 2 from J; bases not matched to a gene: 5. The CDR3 is made up of 14 amino acids. CDR3 amino acids: CASTKAGGTYEQYF. DNA of the CDR3: TGTGCCAGCACCAAAGCGGGGGGGACCTACGAGCAGTACTTC.

This chain links TRBV6-1 with TRBJ2-5, with 9 nucleotides matching TRBD1. This CDR3 comprises 16 residues. CDR1 is MNHNS and CDR2 is SASEGT in the germline V gene. V lost 4 bases, J lost 5 bases, and 11 bases stayed unmatched. The CDR3: CASSGLRTGVYETQYF. The DNA of the CDR3 is TGTGCCAGCAGTGGATTGCGGACAGGGGTATACGAGACCCAGTACTTC.

This clonotype was detected a few times. The chain links TRBV20-1 to TRBJ2-3, with 9 bases fitting TRBD2. The CDR3 is 14 amino acids. J lost 1 base, V lost 3 bases, and 2 bases had no gene match. Germline lookup yields CDR1 DFQATT and CDR2 SNEGSKA (reference sequence). The CDR3 protein is CSARSSGGTDTQYF. In DNA, the CDR3 is TGCAGTGCTAGGTCTAGCGGGGGCACAGATACGCAGTATTTT.

In this sample, this clonotype turned up a few times. The chain links TRBV20-1 to TRBJ1-1, with 7 bases matching TRBD1. V lost 2 bases, J lost 1 base, and 4 bases stayed unmatched. This CDR3 has 14 amino acids. Germline values: CDR1 DFQATT, CDR2 SNEGSKA (reference sequence). The CDR3 is CSARNRGGNTEAFF. DNA for the CDR3: TGCAGTGCTAGAAACAGGGGAGGGAACACTGAAGCTTTCTTT.

This chain joins TRBV7-2 and TRBJ1-5; 7 bases fit TRBD1. Germline assignment: CDR1 SGHTA and CDR2 FQGNSA. This CDR3 region has 15 residues. The ends lost 3 bases at V and 3 bases at J; junction bases unmatched: 5. The CDR3 region has the DNA TGTGCCAGCAGCTTCGCAGGGGGTTACAATCAGCCCCAGCATTTT. Translation: CASSFAGGYNQPQHF.